Detailed here is one T cell receptor (beta chain). One junction end does not reproduce the germline sequence, and a read error may be involved. The entry originates in a study of T cells in Graves' hyperthyroidism and ophthalmopathy. TCR beta CDR3 sequences were amplified from RNA transcripts. When the TCR CDR3 underwent first-round RT-PCR, the HTBI primer set was used. TCRdb re-called the multiplex PCR reads with MiXCR, one entry per CDR3 protein. The table lists around 50,000 distinct CDR3 sequences, approximately 48% of them singletons. Duration under 3 months, a NOSPECS grade of at least 4, and a Clinical Activity Score of at least 3 characterized the ophthalmopathy patients. Exclusion followed for patients with uncontrolled infection, other autoimmune disease, pregnancy or lactation. Each diagnosis was grounded in clinical symptoms, serum thyroxine and TRAb, thyroid ultrasound, and orbital computed tomography.

The V gene's germline CDR1 is MNHEY and CDR2 SVGAGI. The length of the CDR3 is 15 residues. This TCR was recovered from a woman aged 50 to 65 with Graves' ophthalmopathy. The source material was blood. The chain joins TRBV6-5 to TRBJ2-7; 11 nucleotides line up with TRBD1. CDR3 DNA sequence: TGTGCCAGCAGTTACGGACAGGGGGCGGGGTACGGGCAGTACTTC. It is translated as CASSYGQGAGYGQYF.